This entry describes one T cell receptor (beta chain). Its specificity is not known. The sample is drawn from a study of T cell repertoires in ileal Crohn's disease. Each sample's TCRB immunosequencing used roughly 500 nanograms of biopsy DNA. TCRdb's table, derived via immunoSEQ multiplex PCR, lists solely in-frame clones and lacks some. The table records roughly 13,000 clones, over 65% of them present only once. The length of the CDR3 is 15 residues. Trimming stripped 2 bases from V and 4 bases from J, with 14 bases between. Germline loops: CDR1 KGHSH, CDR2 LQKENI. Study findings and constraints: Sorted CD8 T cells held more high-frequency clones than CD4. All patients with clonality above 26.8% had endoscopic recurrence.

The V gene is TRBV18, the J gene TRBJ1-2; TRBD1 might be the D (5 bases). Specimen: ileal tissue. The receptor comes from an adult with Crohn's disease. The CDR3 is CASSPGASILYGYTF. The CDR3 DNA sequence: TGTGCCAGCTCACCAGGGGCCTCAATACTCTATGGCTACACCTTC.